The 17 T cell receptor beta chains presented below share a single source sample, sequenced in a study of beta chain features in type 1 diabetes. The entirety of the isolated RNA underwent reverse transcription, so expressed TCRB transcripts were sequenced. Clones were read by immunoSEQ multiplex PCR, and TCRdb kept only the in-frame ones, dropping some. The table records 550,000 to 850,000 clones, around an eighth of them present only once. These receptors' antigens are unknown. General study points: Across all four CD4+ subsets, people with type 1 diabetes showed modestly shorter TCRB CDR3s.

Source material: naive CD4+ T cells from blood. The receptor set was obtained from a man aged 18 to 29 with type 1 diabetes.

This rearrangement joins TRBV2 to TRBJ2-5; either TRBD1 or TRBD2 may supply D (5 bases each). V was cut by 2 bases and J by 5 bases, with 21 bases left in between. This CDR3 is built from 17 residues. CDR1 SNHLY and CDR2 FYNNEI come from the germline V gene. The CDR3 region is CASSEILRDAPGETQYF. The CDR3 DNA sequence: TGTGCCAGCAGTGAAATCCTTCGGGACGCCCCTGGTGAGACCCAGTACTTC.

This clone was counted a few times. This sequence joins TRBV6-5 and TRBJ1-5, with TRBD1 identical over 8 bases. The CDR3 runs to 13 residues. Looked up from germline, CDR1 is MNHEY and CDR2 is SVGAGI. V was clipped by 6 bases and J by 3 bases; unmatched bases: 1. DNA for the CDR3: TGTGCCAGCAGGACAGGGGCCAATCAGCCCCAGCATTTT. It is translated as CASRTGANQPQHF.

The chain uses TRBV15 and TRBJ1-3; D is uncertain. Germline CDR1 is LNHNV and CDR2 is YYDKDF (reference sequence). V was clipped by 0 bases and J by 2 bases, with 5 bases between them. The CDR3 totals 14 residues. CDR3 amino acids: CATSRDGTGNTIYF. DNA for the CDR3: TGTGCCACCAGCAGAGATGGTACTGGAAACACCATATATTTT. The variable domain in full, with the rest retrieved from reference TRBV15 and TRBJ1-3, is DAMVIQNPRYQVTQFGKPVTLSCSQTLNHNVMYWYQQKSSQAPKLLFHYYDKDFNNEADTPDNFQSRRPNTSFCFLDIRSPGLGDTAMYLCATSRDGTGNTIYFGEGSWLTVV.

This clone has more than one count but fewer than ten. V gene TRBV11-2 combines with J gene TRBJ1-2, with a possible D match to TRBD1 (5 bases). V was shortened by 7 bases and J by 1 base, with 13 bases between the two germline ends. In germline, CDR1 is SGHAT, CDR2 FQNNGV. This CDR3 is 14 amino acids long. The CDR3: CASTLHRSNYGYTF. The DNA of the CDR3 is TGTGCCAGCACCCTACACAGGAGTAACTATGGCTACACCTTC.

Only a few counts were recorded for this clone. The V call is TRBV29-1, the J call TRBJ1-2, with 8 bases fitting TRBD1. Trimming cost V 2 bases and J 4 bases; bases outside gene matches: 3. CDR1 is SQVTM, CDR2 ANQGSEA, per germline. The CDR3 contains 13 residues. The DNA of the CDR3 is TGCAGCGTTGAACAGGGGGCATCCTATGGCTACACCTTC. Its protein product is CSVEQGASYGYTF.

The chain is built from TRBV30 and TRBJ2-7; either TRBD1 or TRBD2 may fit D (5 bases each). This CDR3 is built from 12 residues. CDR1 and CDR2 from the germline V gene are GTSNPN and SVGIG (reference sequence). Trimming stripped 5 bases from V and 6 bases from J, with 14 bases between. The CDR3 DNA reads TGTGCCTGGCGGACGGGGCCCGGCGAGCAGTACTTC. Translated: CAWRTGPGEQYF.

This clone was found once. The chain combines TRBV6-5 with TRBJ1-2, with no clear D. CDR1 is MNHEY and CDR2 is SVGAGI in the germline V gene. The CDR3 runs 13 residues. Trimming removed 2 bases from V and 2 bases from J, with 6 bases in between. In DNA, the CDR3 is TGTGCCAGCAGTTACGACTGGAACTATGGCTACACCTTC. Its protein product is CASSYDWNYGYTF.

This clone has a handful of counts. The genes are TRBV18 and TRBJ1-1; 8 bases map to TRBD1. The CDR3 length is 15 residues. The germline gives CDR1 KGHSH, CDR2 LQKENI. J was trimmed by 5 bases and V by 6 bases; bases with no gene match: 11. The CDR3 is CASSHRDRSGTEAFF. The DNA of the CDR3 is TGTGCCAGCTCGCATAGGGACAGGTCGGGAACTGAAGCTTTCTTT.

This clone was detected a few times. Within the sample, other DNA sequences also encode this same CDR3. The chain recombines TRBV5-1 with TRBJ2-7, with D possibly matching TRBD1 (5 bases). CDR1 SGHRS and CDR2 YFSETQ come from the germline V gene. Deletions cut 4 bases from V and 0 bases from J, with 11 bases between. This CDR3 comprises 14 residues. The CDR3 loop is CASSRRDSSYEQYF. The CDR3 nucleotides are TGCGCCAGCAGCCGACGCGACAGCTCCTACGAGCAGTACTTC.

The chain links TRBV18 to TRBJ2-2; D may be TRBD1 (5 bases). This CDR3 has 15 residues. Per germline, CDR1 KGHSH and CDR2 LQKENI. The V gene lost 3 bases and the J gene lost 1 base, with 9 bases spanning the gap. The CDR3 DNA reads as TGTGCCAGCTCACCTCTACAGGTGAACACCGGGGAGCTGTTTTTT. It translates to CASSPLQVNTGELFF. Combining the CDR3 with reference TRBV18 and TRBJ2-2 gives the whole variable domain NAGVMQNPRHLVRRRGQEARLRCSPMKGHSHVYWYRQLPEEGLKFMVYLQKENIIDESGMPKERFSAEFPKEGPSILRIQQVVRGDSAAYFCASSPLQVNTGELFFGEGSRLTVL.

V usage is TRBV2 and J usage is TRBJ1-4, with no clear D. The CDR3 covers 15 residues. The germline V and J ends were trimmed by 6 bases and 0 bases, with 11 bases remaining between them. CDR1 is SNHLY, CDR2 FYNNEI, per germline. The CDR3 coding sequence is TGTGCCAGCAGCCTGGAATTTGCAACTAATGAAAAACTGTTTTTT. As protein: CASSLEFATNEKLFF.

This CDR3 reads CASSVGQGEAEQFF. For the CDR3, the DNA is TGTGCCAGCAGCGTGGGGCAGGGAGAGGCTGAGCAGTTCTTC. The chain joins TRBV9 to TRBJ2-1; D may be TRBD1 or TRBD2 (5 bases each). V was clipped by 2 bases and J by 9 bases, with 15 bases between them. CDR3 size: 14 residues. Looked up from germline, CDR1 is SGDLS and CDR2 is YYNGEE.

This clone occurred a few times. The J gene is TRBJ1-1, the V gene TRBV29-1; D gene unclear. The germline V gene has CDR1 SQVTM and CDR2 ANQGSEA. V lost 4 bases to trimming and J lost 5 bases, with 17 bases between them. This CDR3 comprises 14 residues. The CDR3 nucleotides are TGCAGCGTTGGTTTAATGGCCACGGATACTGAAGCTTTCTTT. It translates to CSVGLMATDTEAFF.

The genes are TRBV6-6 and TRBJ1-1; D gene ambiguous. This CDR3 comprises 14 residues. The V gene lost 5 bases and the J gene lost 0 bases, with 10 bases spanning the gap. Looked up from germline, CDR1 is MNHNY and CDR2 is SVGAGI (reference sequence). DNA for the CDR3: TGTGCCAGCAGTGGTGGACGGTTGAACACTGAAGCTTTCTTT. Its protein product is CASSGGRLNTEAFF.

The chain uses TRBV6-6 and TRBJ2-7, with a weak D call TRBD2 (5 bases). Germline assignment: CDR1 MNHNY and CDR2 SVGAGI (reference sequence). The CDR3 is 14 residues long. Trimming left V 6 bases short and J 0 bases short, with 12 bases between. The CDR3, as DNA: TGTGCCAGCAGACTTACCGGGAACTCCTACGAGCAGTACTTC. Protein product: CASRLTGNSYEQYF.

This clone was observed a few times. This chain joins TRBV4-1 and TRBJ2-7, with D uncertain. This CDR3 region has 13 residues. Germline-derived CDR1 and CDR2 are MGHRA and YSYEKL. The V and J ends lost 0 bases and 4 bases respectively, with 7 bases between them. CDR3 bases: TGCGCCAGCAGCCAAGAGCCGGCTTACGAGCAGTACTTC. Residues: CASSQEPAYEQYF.

The chain uses TRBV6-5 and TRBJ2-7; D not certain. From germline, CDR1 is MNHEY and CDR2 SVGAGI. The CDR3 totals 14 residues. V lost 4 bases and J 3 bases, leaving 13 bases between the germline ends. The CDR3 nucleotides are TGTGCCAGCAGTTTTACGCCGCAGATCTACGAGCAGTACTTC. It is translated as CASSFTPQIYEQYF.